The rows below give T cell receptor beta chains drawn from one sample of a study of T-cell memory formation after mild COVID-19. TCRdb reprocessed the 5' RACE reads with MiXCR, giving one entry per CDR3 protein. Of tens of thousands of distinct CDR3 sequences listed, 10% to 15% are singletons. The sequenced sample consisted of PBMCs or a T cell subset sorted from them (not recorded which). The receptors originated from an adult woman who had mild COVID-19 (a few samples of this study predate the infection). Cell type and time point are not known. CDR3s include the opening cysteine and the closing phenylalanine or tryptophan. A D gene is named only where the DNA matches it firmly. Rows give clone size only sometimes, using once, few, many, or a class for an expanded clone.

j_call d_call v_call clone_size cdr3_aa cdr3_nt
TRBJ2-7 . TRBV12-3/TRBV12-4 few CASSLRATYEQYF TGTGCCAGCAGCCTCCGGGCTACCTACGAGCAGTACTTC
TRBJ2-7 . TRBV29-1 . CSVEGVSVYEQYF TGCAGCGTTGAAGGGGTCAGTGTCTACGAGCAGTACTTC
TRBJ2-3 TRBD1 TRBV7-6 few CASSLGQGTWRTDTQYF TGTGCCAGCAGCTTGGGACAGGGGACTTGGAGAACAGATACGCAGTATTTT
TRBJ2-2 . TRBV6-5 few CASSYSQGGGELFF TGTGCCAGCAGTTACTCCCAGGGAGGCGGGGAGCTGTTTTTT
TRBJ2-7 TRBD2 TRBV5-1 many CASSLTSGGSFSDF TGCGCCAGCAGCTTGACTAGCGGGGGGTCCTTCTCGGACTTC
TRBJ2-1 TRBD2 TRBV7-8 . CASSLNGEGPDPYNEQFF TGTGCCAGCAGCTTAAATGGGGAGGGGCCAGATCCTTACAATGAGCAGTTCTTC
TRBJ2-7 . TRBV3-1 few CASSQDQIYEQYF TGTGCCAGCAGCCAAGATCAGATCTACGAGCAGTACTTC
TRBJ2-5 TRBD2 TRBV4-3 few CASSQDWGGGETQYF TGCGCCAGCAGCCAAGATTGGGGCGGGGGGGAGACCCAGTACTTC
TRBJ2-3 TRBD2 TRBV5-1 few CASSFRLAGGSTDTQYF TGCGCCAGCAGCTTTCGGCTAGCGGGAGGGAGCACAGATACGCAGTATTTT
TRBJ1-5 . TRBV19 . CASSIGGANQPQHF TGTGCCAGTTCTATTGGCGGGGCCAATCAGCCCCAGCATTTT
TRBJ2-7 . TRBV6-5 . CASSYSPEGYEQYF TGTGCCAGCAGTTACTCCCCGGAGGGCTACGAGCAGTACTTC